Below are 26 T cell receptor beta chains sequenced from a single sample in a study of OX40 agonist ivuxolimab in advanced cancers. TCRdb's table, derived via immunoSEQ multiplex PCR, lists solely in-frame clones and lacks some. Of tens of thousands of clones listed, 85% to 90% are singletons. This sample comprised CD4+ or CD8+ T cells sorted from blood, obtained in a trial of the OX40 agonist ivuxolimab. All receptors come from an adult with an advanced solid tumor such as melanoma, head and neck, liver or kidney cancer.

The gene calls are TRBV14 and TRBJ2-5; D may match TRBD1 or TRBD2 (6 bases each). V was cut by 2 bases and J by 5 bases, with 15 bases left in between. This CDR3 comprises 15 residues. Germline CDR1 is SGHDN and CDR2 is FVKESK. The CDR3 DNA is TGTGCCAGCAGCCAACAGGTTGGGGGGCTGGAGACCCAGTACTTC. Amino acid sequence: CASSQQVGGLETQYF. Full variable domain (missing parts from reference TRBV14 and TRBJ2-5): EAGVTQFPSHSVIEKGQTVTLRCDPISGHDNLYWYRRVMGKEIKFLLHFVKESKQDESGMPNNRFLAERTGGTYSTLKVQPAELEDSGVYFCASSQQVGGLETQYFGPGTRLLVL.

This chain links TRBV5-4 with TRBJ2-3; 10 bases are a match to TRBD2. Per germline, CDR1 SGHNT and CDR2 YYREEE (reference sequence). CDR3 length: 15 amino acids. Trimming removed 4 bases from V and 2 bases from J; junction bases left unmatched: 4. The CDR3 coding sequence is TGTGCCAGCAGCAGCGGGACTAGCGACACAGATACGCAGTATTTT. Its translation: CASSSGTSDTDTQYF.

The chain employs TRBV19 and TRBJ1-5, with a possible D match to TRBD1 (5 bases). Germline V gene lookup returns CDR1 LNHDA and CDR2 SQIVND (reference sequence). V gave up 7 bases and J gave up 7 bases, with 20 bases separating them. The CDR3 has 15 residues. The CDR3 DNA is TGTGCCAGTACCGAATCCGATGGGGCGCAACAGCCCCAGCATTTT. The encoded protein is CASTESDGAQQPQHF. The whole variable domain, remainder taken from reference TRBV19 and TRBJ1-5, is DGGITQSPKYLFRKEGQNVTLSCEQNLNHDAMYWYRQDPGQGLRLIYYSQIVNDFQKGDIAEGYSVSREKKESFPLTVTSAQKNPTAFYLCASTESDGAQQPQHFGDGTRLSIL.

The chain carries TRBV2 and TRBJ2-7; 11 nucleotides align to TRBD2. Trimming took 8 bases from V and 3 from J; bases not matched to a gene: 3. The CDR3 contains 13 residues. Germline loops: CDR1 SNHLY, CDR2 FYNNEI. CDR3 DNA sequence: TGTGCCAGCTCGGGACTAGCGGACTACGAGCAGTACTTC. Translated: CASSGLADYEQYF.

The V and J genes are TRBV18 and TRBJ1-5, with D possibly being TRBD1 (6 bases). CDR3 size: 15 residues. V lost 3 bases and J lost 2, with 11 bases in between. From germline, CDR1 is KGHSH and CDR2 LQKENI. The CDR3, as DNA: TGTGCCAGCTCACCCCAGGGGCAGGGCAATCAGCCCCAGCATTTT. As protein: CASSPQGQGNQPQHF.

This clone was seen a few times. The V call is TRBV19, the J call TRBJ1-5; D call uncertain. Germline V gene lookup returns CDR1 LNHDA and CDR2 SQIVND (reference sequence). This CDR3 has 14 residues. Trimming shortened V by 1 base and J by 3 bases, and 7 bases separated the two germline ends. CDR3 loop: CASSIGTVNQPQHF. CDR3 sequence (DNA): TGTGCCAGTAGTATAGGAACGGTCAATCAGCCCCAGCATTTT.

The V and J genes are TRBV10-3 and TRBJ2-1, with 7 positions matching TRBD1. Germline assignment: CDR1 ENHRY and CDR2 SYGVKD. V was pared by 4 bases and J by 4 bases, with 7 bases of the junction left unmatched. The CDR3 totals 15 residues. As DNA, the CDR3 is TGTGCCATCAGTGGACAGGGAACCGTTTACAATGAGCAGTTCTTC. Its translation: CAISGQGTVYNEQFF.

This sequence joins TRBV4-1 and TRBJ2-5; D might be TRBD1 (5 bases). The V end lost 2 bases, the J end lost 7 bases, and 17 bases lay between the germline ends. The length of the CDR3 is 15 residues. Germline CDR1 is MGHRA and CDR2 is YSYEKL. CDR3 sequence (DNA): TGCGCCAGCAGCCAACCTAGGGTAGGGGTTGGGACCCAGTACTTC. This encodes CASSQPRVGVGTQYF.

The chain has TRBV2 and TRBJ2-1, with 9 bases fitting TRBD2. Trimming removed 4 bases from V and 2 bases from J; junction bases left unmatched: 6. In germline, CDR1 is SNHLY, CDR2 FYNNEI. There are 16 residues in the CDR3. The CDR3 region has the DNA TGTGCCAGCAGTGGCTCGAGCGGGAGGACCTACAATGAGCAGTTCTTC. Its protein is CASSGSSGRTYNEQFF.

The chain combines TRBV9 with TRBJ2-7; D possibly matches TRBD1 or TRBD2 (7 bases each). This CDR3 has 17 residues. The germline CDR1 and CDR2 sequences are SGDLS and YYNGEE. Trimming cost V 0 bases and J 4 bases, with 20 bases left between them. CDR3 sequence (DNA): TGTGCCAGCAGCGTAGGGACAGGAGTAGCGGGTGAATACGAGCAGTACTTC. This translates into CASSVGTGVAGEYEQYF.

This clone came up once. V and J are TRBV6-5 and TRBJ2-7, with D possibly TRBD1 on 5 matching bases. The ends were cut back, 6 bases at V and 3 bases at J, with 12 bases in the middle. This CDR3 is built from 13 residues. CDR1 MNHEY and CDR2 SVGAGI come from the germline V gene. As DNA, the CDR3 is TGTGCCAGCAGCCCCAGGGTTGGCTACGAGCAGTACTTC. Translated, it gives CASSPRVGYEQYF.

This rearrangement joins TRBV2 to TRBJ2-7, with D possibly matching TRBD2 (5 bases). CDR1 is SNHLY and CDR2 is FYNNEI in the germline V gene. The germline V and J ends were trimmed by 4 bases and 6 bases, with 10 bases remaining between them. The CDR3 is 12 amino acids. The CDR3 spells CASSADYAEQYF. Here the CDR3 DNA reads TGTGCCAGCAGTGCAGACTATGCCGAGCAGTACTTC.

This chain links TRBV5-1 with TRBJ2-5; D tentatively fits TRBD1 or TRBD2 (5 bases each). The V end lost 6 bases, the J end lost 2 bases, and 20 bases lay between the germline ends. The germline gives CDR1 SGHRS, CDR2 YFSETQ. CDR3 size: 16 residues. For the CDR3, the DNA is TGCGCCAGCACCCCAGGGTTCTTGGGGGAACAAGAGACCCAGTACTTC. Protein product: CASTPGFLGEQETQYF.

The chain has TRBV5-4 and TRBJ2-6; D gene unclear. V dropped 5 bases and J dropped 2 bases, with 8 bases sitting between them. Germline assignment: CDR1 SGHNT and CDR2 YYREEE (reference sequence). CDR3 length: 14 residues. The CDR3 here is CASSQLTGANVLTF. The CDR3 region has the DNA TGTGCCAGCAGTCAATTAACTGGGGCCAACGTCCTGACTTTC.

This chain links TRBV7-2 with TRBJ2-7; possible D gene TRBD1, 5 bases. V shed 4 bases and J shed 3 bases, with 16 bases lying between them. CDR1 is SGHTA and CDR2 is FQGNSA in the germline V gene. This CDR3 region has 15 residues. The CDR3 here is CASSSRPRDSYEQYF. CDR3 DNA sequence: TGTGCCAGCAGCTCAAGGCCCCGAGACAGCTACGAGCAGTACTTC.

The chain joins TRBV10-3 to TRBJ2-1; 10 bases are a match to TRBD2. CDR3 length: 15 residues. J gave up 5 bases and V 6 bases, and 7 bases lay outside the gene matches. Germline values: CDR1 ENHRY, CDR2 SYGVKD. The CDR3, as DNA: TGTGCCATCAGCGGGACTAGCGAGATGAACAATGAGCAGTTCTTC. Encoded protein: CAISGTSEMNNEQFF.

The chain joins TRBV7-9 to TRBJ2-5; weak D call: TRBD2 (5 bases). CDR1 is SEHNR and CDR2 is FQNEAQ in the germline V gene (reference sequence). The CDR3 contains 14 residues. With 0 bases removed from V and 5 bases from J, the gap between germline ends came to 10 bases. The CDR3 nucleotides are TGTGCCAGCAGCTTAGCCCCCCGAGGGGAGACCCAGTACTTC. Translated: CASSLAPRGETQYF.

As regards this clone: Other DNA sequences in this sample translate to the same CDR3. The V call is TRBV18, the J call TRBJ2-7; D may match TRBD1 or TRBD2 (5 bases each). Between the trimmed V and J ends, which lost 6 bases and 2 bases, there was a span of 11 bases. Germline V gives CDR1 KGHSH, CDR2 LQKENI. The CDR3 contains 13 residues. The CDR3 loop reads CASSPGATYEQYF. CDR3 DNA: TGTGCCAGCTCCCCCGGGGCCACCTACGAGCAGTACTTC.

V gene TRBV7-3 combines with J gene TRBJ2-1; 7 bases agree with TRBD1. Trimming took 5 bases from V and 8 from J; bases not matched to a gene: 9. The germline gives CDR1 SGHTA, CDR2 FQGTGA. The CDR3 totals 14 residues. The DNA for the CDR3 is TGTGCCAGCAGCCCGTCTCGACAGGGCGATGAGCAGTTCTTC. It codes for CASSPSRQGDEQFF.

The chain joins TRBV10-1 to TRBJ2-3; 8 bases line up with TRBD2. The CDR3 spans 15 residues. The germline V gene encodes CDR1 WNHNN and CDR2 SYGVQD (reference sequence). V trimming: 3 bases; J trimming: 2 bases; junction bases outside the gene matches: 4. CDR3 region: CASSDSGTPTDTQYF. The CDR3 DNA follows: TGCGCCAGCAGTGATAGCGGGACCCCCACAGATACGCAGTATTTT.

This clone was detected only once. The V gene is TRBV19, the J gene TRBJ2-1; weak D call: TRBD2 (6 bases). CDR1 is LNHDA and CDR2 is SQIVND in the germline V gene (reference sequence). The ends were cut back, 4 bases at V and 5 bases at J, with 9 bases in the middle. The CDR3 extends over 13 amino acids. CDR3 sequence: CASSSGENNEQFF. CDR3 sequence (DNA): TGTGCCAGTAGTAGCGGGGAGAACAATGAGCAGTTCTTC.

This clone was seen a single time. The gene calls are TRBV5-1 and TRBJ1-4; 7 nucleotides align to TRBD1. Germline loops: CDR1 SGHRS, CDR2 YFSETQ. V lost 3 bases, J lost 4 bases, and 3 bases stayed unmatched. The CDR3 has 14 residues. DNA for the CDR3: TGCGCCAGCAGCTCCCGGGACAGTAATGAAAAACTGTTTTTT. The encoded protein is CASSSRDSNEKLFF.

This CDR3 is CASSPPASGVYNEQFF. The CDR3 DNA follows: TGTGCCAGCAGTCCCCCAGCTAGCGGAGTATACAATGAGCAGTTCTTC. The chain uses TRBV28 and TRBJ2-1; 7 positions agree with TRBD2. This CDR3 spans 16 amino acids. Germline loops: CDR1 MDHEN, CDR2 SYDVKM. V lost 5 bases and J lost 4; bases outside the gene matches: 11.

The DNA of the CDR3 is TGTGCCAGCAGCTTAGCAACAGGTTCGGGGGAGCAGTACTTC. As protein: CASSLATGSGEQYF. The chain combines TRBV7-8 with TRBJ2-7, with D perhaps matching TRBD1 or TRBD2 (5 bases each). Germline V gives CDR1 SGHVS, CDR2 FQNEAQ. The V gene lost 0 bases and the J gene lost 7 bases, with 13 bases spanning the gap. This CDR3 contains 14 residues. Using reference TRBV7-8 and TRBJ2-7 for the parts outside the CDR3, the full variable domain is GAGVSQSPRYKVAKRGQDVALRCDPISGHVSLFWYQQALGQGPEFLTYFQNEAQLDKSGLPSDRFFAERPEGSVSTLKIQRTQQEDSAVYLCASSLATGSGEQYFGPGTRLTVT.

The chain links TRBV28 to TRBJ1-4; TRBD1 matches at 10 bases. In germline, CDR1 is MDHEN, CDR2 SYDVKM. The CDR3 loop spans 15 amino acids. The ends lost 7 bases at V and 7 bases at J; junction bases unmatched: 9. The CDR3 sequence is CASTSGTGEFEKLFF. Here the CDR3 DNA reads TGTGCCAGCACCTCCGGGACAGGGGAGTTTGAAAAACTGTTTTTT.

This CDR3 is CASSQEEGEQPQHF. CDR3 sequence (DNA): TGCGCCAGCAGCCAAGAGGAGGGCGAACAGCCCCAGCATTTT. This chain connects TRBV4-1 to TRBJ1-5; no firm D call. Between the trimmed V and J ends, which lost 0 bases and 7 bases, there was a span of 10 bases. This CDR3 spans 14 amino acids. Germline V CDR1 and CDR2: MGHRA, YSYEKL.